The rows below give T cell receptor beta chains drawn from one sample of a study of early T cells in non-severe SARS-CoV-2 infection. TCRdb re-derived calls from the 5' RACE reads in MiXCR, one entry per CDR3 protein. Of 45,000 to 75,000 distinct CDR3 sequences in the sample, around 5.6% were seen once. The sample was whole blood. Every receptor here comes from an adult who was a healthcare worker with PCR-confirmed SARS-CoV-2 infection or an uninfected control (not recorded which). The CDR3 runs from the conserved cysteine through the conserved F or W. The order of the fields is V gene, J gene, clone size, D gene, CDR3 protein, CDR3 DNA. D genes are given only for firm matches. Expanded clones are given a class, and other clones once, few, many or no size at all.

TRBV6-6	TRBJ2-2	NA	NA	CAIEPSLGRGAVFF	NA
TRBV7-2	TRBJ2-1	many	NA	CASCQFQPGYNEQFF	TGTGCCAGCTGCCAATTCCAGCCCGGTTACAATGAGCAGTTCTTC
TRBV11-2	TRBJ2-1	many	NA	CATTPDRVMWQFF	TGTGCCACTACCCCGGATAGGGTAATGTGGCAGTTCTTC
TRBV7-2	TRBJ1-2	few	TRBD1	CASSQWTGGAGGYTF	TGTGCCAGCAGCCAATGGACAGGGGGCGCAGGTGGCTACACCTTC
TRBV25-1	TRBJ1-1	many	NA	CASSGEPAGSEAFF	TGTGCCAGCAGTGGCGAACCCGCGGGGTCCGAAGCTTTCTTT
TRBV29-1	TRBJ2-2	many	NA	CSVVGSANTGELFF	TGCAGCGTTGTTGGGTCCGCGAACACCGGGGAGCTGTTTTTT
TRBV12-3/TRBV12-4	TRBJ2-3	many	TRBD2	CASSLGGGADTQYF	TGTGCCAGCAGTTTGGGCGGGGGGGCAGATACGCAGTATTTT
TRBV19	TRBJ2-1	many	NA	CASTLSFQRKYNEQFF	TGTGCCAGTACTCTCTCTTTCCAGCGCAAATACAATGAGCAGTTCTTC
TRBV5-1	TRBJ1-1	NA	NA	CASSLTQSTEAFF	TGCGCCAGCAGCTTAACCCAATCGACTGAAGCTTTCTTT
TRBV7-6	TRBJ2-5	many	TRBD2	CASSRTAGVAETQYF	TGTGCCAGCAGCCGAACCGCGGGGGTGGCAGAGACCCAGTACTTC
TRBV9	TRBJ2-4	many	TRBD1	CASSVGTGYSQYF	TGTGCCAGCAGCGTTGGGACAGGATATTCTCAGTACTTC
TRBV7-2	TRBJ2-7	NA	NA	CASSLWGAYEQYF	TGTGCCAGCAGCTTGTGGGGTGCCTACGAGCAGTACTTC
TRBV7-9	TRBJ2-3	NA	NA	CASTPADTQYF	TGTGCCAGCACCCCTGCAGATACGCAGTATTTT
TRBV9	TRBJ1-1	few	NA	CASGKGQNTEAFF	TGTGCCAGCGGAAAGGGACAGAACACTGAAGCTTTCTTT
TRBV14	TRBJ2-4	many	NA	CASSQGSGQAKNIQYF	TGTGCCAGCAGCCAAGGGAGCGGCCAAGCCAAAAACATTCAGTACTTC
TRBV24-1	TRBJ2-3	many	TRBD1	CATSDPGQGADTQYF	TGTGCCACCAGTGATCCCGGACAGGGTGCAGATACGCAGTATTTT
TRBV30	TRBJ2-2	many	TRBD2	CATGTKGSGELFF	TGTGCCACCGGGACTAAAGGGTCCGGGGAGCTGTTTTTT
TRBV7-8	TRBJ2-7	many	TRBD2	CASSLMPPSGRADHEQYF	TGTGCCAGCAGCTTAATGCCACCGAGCGGGAGGGCCGACCACGAGCAGTACTTC
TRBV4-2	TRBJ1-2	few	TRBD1	CASSQDPGQVLYGYTF	TGTGCCAGCAGCCAAGATCCGGGACAGGTGCTCTATGGCTACACCTTC
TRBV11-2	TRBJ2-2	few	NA	CASSLGGVNTGELFF	TGTGCCAGCAGCTTAGGAGGGGTGAACACCGGGGAGCTGTTTTTT
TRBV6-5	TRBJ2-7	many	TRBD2	CASSLGLAGASSYEQYF	TGTGCCAGCAGTCTGGGACTAGCGGGAGCTAGCTCCTACGAGCAGTACTTC
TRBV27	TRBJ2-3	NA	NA	CATSVVGVADTQYF	TGTGCCACCTCGGTGGTTGGGGTAGCAGATACGCAGTATTTT
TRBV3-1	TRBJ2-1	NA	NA	CASSRSSGSNEQFF	TGTGCCAGCAGCCGGAGTTCGGGCAGCAATGAGCAGTTCTTC
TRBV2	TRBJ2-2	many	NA	CASSEVHPNTGELFF	TGTGCCAGCAGTGAAGTCCACCCGAACACCGGGGAGCTGTTTTTT
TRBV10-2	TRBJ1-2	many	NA	CASRKDDYGYTF	TGCGCCAGCAGGAAGGACGACTATGGCTACACCTTC
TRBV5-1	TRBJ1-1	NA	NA	CASSLRLPNTEAFF	TGCGCCAGCAGCTTGCGACTGCCGAACACTGAAGCTTTCTTT
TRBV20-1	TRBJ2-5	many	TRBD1	CSATIGTGGAQYF	TGCAGTGCTACGATAGGGACAGGGGGTGCCCAGTACTTC
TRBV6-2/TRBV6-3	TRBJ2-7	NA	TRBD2	CASRPPGLATYEQYF	TGTGCCAGCAGGCCTCCGGGACTAGCCACCTACGAGCAGTACTTC
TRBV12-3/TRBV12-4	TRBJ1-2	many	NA	CASSSLGLNYGYTF	TGTGCCAGCAGTTCCCTCGGGCTTAACTATGGCTACACCTTC
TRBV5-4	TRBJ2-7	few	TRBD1	CASSWGTGPGEQYF	TGTGCCAGCAGCTGGGGGACAGGACCGGGTGAGCAGTACTTC
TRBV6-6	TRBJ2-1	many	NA	CASSDHVGSSYNEQFF	TGTGCCAGCAGTGACCACGTCGGGAGCTCCTACAATGAGCAGTTCTTC
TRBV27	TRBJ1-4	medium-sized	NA	CASTTDPTNEKLFF	TGTGCCAGCACAACGGACCCAACTAATGAAAAACTGTTTTTT
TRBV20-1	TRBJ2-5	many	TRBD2	CSARERGTVGLSQYF	TGCAGTGCTAGAGAGCGGGGGACGGTCGGGTTGTCCCAGTACTTC
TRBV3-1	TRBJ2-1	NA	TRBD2	CASSQERASGRGSEQFF	TGTGCCAGCAGCCAAGAGCGGGCTAGCGGGAGGGGTAGTGAGCAGTTCTTC
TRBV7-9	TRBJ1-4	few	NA	CASSPKNLNEKLFF	TGTGCCAGCAGCCCTAAAAACCTCAATGAAAAACTGTTTTTT
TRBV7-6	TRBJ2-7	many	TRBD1	CASTSRGPYEQYF	TGTGCCAGCACCTCGAGGGGGCCCTACGAGCAGTACTTC
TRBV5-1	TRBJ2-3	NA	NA	CASSLQVPDTQYF	TGCGCCAGCAGCTTGCAGGTTCCAGATACGCAGTATTTT
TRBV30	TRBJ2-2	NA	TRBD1	CAWGKGGVTGELFF	TGTGCCTGGGGAAAAGGGGGCGTCACCGGGGAGCTGTTTTTT
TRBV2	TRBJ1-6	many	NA	CASSDPGLGDSPLHF	TGTGCCAGCAGTGACCCTGGCCTAGGGGATTCACCCCTCCACTTT
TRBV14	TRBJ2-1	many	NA	CASSQNPRTQLFSYNEQFF	TGTGCCAGCAGCCAGAACCCCCGAACACAGCTTTTCTCCTACAATGAGCAGTTCTTC
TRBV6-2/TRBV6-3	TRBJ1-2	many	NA	CASSYVRTYGYTF	TGTGCCAGCAGTTACGTCAGGACCTATGGCTACACCTTC
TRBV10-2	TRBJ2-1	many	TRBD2	CASIPEGGRAEQFF	TGCGCCAGCATTCCAGAGGGCGGGAGAGCTGAGCAGTTCTTC
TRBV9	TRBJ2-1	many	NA	CASSVDVGYNEQFF	TGTGCCAGCAGCGTAGATGTGGGGTACAATGAGCAGTTCTTC
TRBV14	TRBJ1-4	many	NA	CASQGTIAEKLFF	TGTGCCAGCCAAGGGACTATAGCTGAAAAACTGTTTTTT
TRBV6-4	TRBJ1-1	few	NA	CASRYTENTEAFF	TGTGCCAGCAGGTACACGGAGAACACTGAAGCTTTCTTT
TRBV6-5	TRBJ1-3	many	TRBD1	CASSYSRGPGNTIYF	TGTGCCAGCAGTTACTCTAGGGGGCCTGGAAACACCATATATTTT
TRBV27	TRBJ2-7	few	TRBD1	CASSFDRGEQYF	TGTGCCAGCAGTTTCGACAGGGGCGAGCAGTACTTC
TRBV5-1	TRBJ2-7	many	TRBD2	CASSLEGLAGSSYEQYF	TGCGCCAGCAGCTTGGAGGGACTAGCGGGAAGCTCCTACGAGCAGTACTTC
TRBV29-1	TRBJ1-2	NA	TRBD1	CSVSRDRDYGYTF	TGCAGCGTCAGCCGGGACAGGGACTATGGCTACACCTTC
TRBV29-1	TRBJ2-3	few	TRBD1	CSVAGTAYTDTQYF	TGCAGCGTGGCCGGGACAGCCTACACAGATACGCAGTATTTT
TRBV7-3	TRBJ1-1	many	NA	CASSTDTGNTEAFF	TGTGCCAGCAGCACGGATACAGGGAACACTGAAGCTTTCTTT
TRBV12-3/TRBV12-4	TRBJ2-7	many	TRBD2	CASSDQREVTYEQYF	TGTGCCAGCAGTGATCAGCGGGAGGTAACCTACGAGCAGTACTTC
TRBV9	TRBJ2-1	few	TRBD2	CASSVVGGGANEQFF	TGTGCCAGCAGCGTAGTCGGCGGGGGGGCAAATGAGCAGTTCTTC